This is a list of T cell receptor beta chains from one sample in a study of CD8+ T cells in alopecia areata. Here immunoSEQ multiplex PCR was the method, and the copy in TCRdb shows in-frame clones only, minus some. Of 80,000 to 100,000 clones listed, roughly 46% are singletons. Here the sequenced sample was CD8+ T cells sorted from blood, taken at week 24, from a patient treated with tofacitinib. The receptors stem from a human donor with alopecia areata. Each CDR3 is given with its conserved first and last residue. A D gene is named only where the DNA matches it firmly. Where a row states a size, it is once, few, many or the class of an expanded clone; other rows omit it.

d_gene | j_gene | v_gene | abundance | CDR3aa | CDR3nt
NA | TRBJ2-1 | TRBV6-5 | NA | CASSQGDGWNEQFF | TGTGCCAGCAGTCAAGGGGACGGTTGGAATGAGCAGTTCTTC
NA | TRBJ2-5 | TRBV7-6 | NA | CASSPSDRPESQYF | TGTGCCAGCAGCCCATCTGACAGGCCAGAATCCCAGTACTTC
TRBD1 | TRBJ2-2 | TRBV30 | few | CAYHGTGNTGELFF | TGTGCCTACCACGGGACAGGGAACACCGGGGAGCTGTTTTTT
NA | TRBJ2-1 | TRBV2 | NA | CASSQGPGGEQFF | TGTGCCAGCAGCCAAGGACCAGGCGGTGAGCAGTTCTTC
TRBD1 | TRBJ2-7 | TRBV5-1 | NA | CASSATGGLEQYF | TGCGCCAGCAGCGCGACAGGGGGCCTCGAGCAGTACTTC
NA | TRBJ2-7 | TRBV9 | NA | CASSPGSMVPYEQYF | TGTGCCAGCAGCCCAGGCTCGATGGTACCATACGAGCAGTACTTC
NA | TRBJ2-7 | TRBV15 | NA | CATSPTVGVSYEQYF | TGTGCCACCAGCCCGACAGTTGGGGTCTCCTACGAGCAGTACTTC
NA | TRBJ2-2 | TRBV19 | NA | CASSISGELFF | TGTGCCAGTAGTATTTCCGGGGAGCTGTTTTTT
NA | TRBJ1-2 | TRBV9 | NA | CASSVEWTTNYGYTF | TGTGCCAGCAGCGTGGAGTGGACTACTAACTATGGCTACACCTTC
NA | TRBJ2-7 | TRBV9 | few | CASSSSYEQYF | TGTGCCAGCAGCTCCTCCTACGAGCAGTACTTC
NA | TRBJ2-1 | TRBV4-1 | NA | CAGRNEQFF | TGCGCCGGGCGTAATGAGCAGTTCTTC
TRBD2 | TRBJ2-7 | TRBV4-1 | NA | CASSPRVGGSYEQYF | TGCGCCAGCAGCCCGCGCGTGGGCGGGAGCTACGAGCAGTACTTC
TRBD1 | TRBJ2-7 | TRBV4-1 | NA | CASSQRTGGNYEQYF | TGCGCCAGCAGCCAGCGGACAGGGGGTAACTACGAGCAGTACTTC
TRBD1 | TRBJ1-5 | TRBV29-1 | NA | CSVLQGDQPQHF | TGCAGCGTTCTACAGGGGGATCAGCCCCAGCATTTT
TRBD1 | TRBJ1-5 | TRBV5-1 | NA | CASRPGTGIGQPQHF | TGCGCCAGCAGGCCCGGGACAGGGATTGGTCAGCCCCAGCATTTT
TRBD1 | TRBJ2-3 | TRBV5-1 | NA | CASSPHRGSTDTQYF | TGCGCCAGCAGCCCACACAGGGGTAGCACAGATACGCAGTATTTT
NA | TRBJ1-1 | TRBV11-2 | NA | CASSLAGQNTEAFF | TGTGCCAGCAGCCTAGCCGGTCAGAACACTGAAGCTTTCTTT
NA | TRBJ2-3 | TRBV7-2 | NA | CASSSGPTLTDTQYF | TGTGCCAGCAGCTCTGGCCCCACGTTAACAGATACGCAGTATTTT
NA | TRBJ1-5 | TRBV27 | NA | CASGIGGTNQPQHF | TGTGCCAGTGGAATAGGGGGGACCAATCAGCCCCAGCATTTT
NA | TRBJ1-1 | TRBV29-1 | many | CSVGTEPEAFF | TGCAGCGTTGGGACAGAGCCTGAAGCTTTCTTT
NA | TRBJ2-2 | TRBV19 | NA | CASSLGGLGELFF | TGTGCCAGTAGTCTGGGCGGGCTCGGGGAGCTGTTTTTT
NA | TRBJ2-2 | TRBV14 | NA | CASSPPGSWTGELFF | TGTGCCAGCAGCCCCCCTGGGAGTTGGACCGGGGAGCTGTTTTTT
NA | TRBJ2-2 | TRBV10-2 | few | CASGSGSNTGELFF | TGCGCCAGCGGGAGCGGTTCGAACACCGGGGAGCTGTTTTTT
NA | TRBJ1-1 | TRBV19 | NA | CASSNPPEGSEAFF | TGTGCCAGTAGCAACCCCCCGGAGGGCTCTGAAGCTTTCTTT
TRBD2 | TRBJ2-7 | TRBV2 | NA | CASRGLAGVYEQYF | TGTGCCAGCAGGGGACTAGCGGGAGTCTACGAGCAGTACTTC
TRBD2 | TRBJ2-7 | TRBV5-1 | NA | CASSFPAGERYEQYF | TGCGCCAGCAGCTTCCCAGCGGGAGAACGGTACGAGCAGTACTTC
NA | TRBJ2-3 | TRBV7-3 | few | CASSLVGGADTQYF | TGTGCCAGCAGCTTGGTGGGAGGCGCAGATACGCAGTATTTT
NA | TRBJ2-7 | TRBV19 | few | CASTQGGTYPRDEQYF | TGTGCCAGTACCCAGGGGGGGACGTATCCGAGGGACGAGCAGTACTTC
NA | TRBJ2-4 | TRBV28 | NA | CASSLWTENKNIQYF | TGTGCCAGCAGTTTATGGACAGAGAATAAAAACATTCAGTACTTC
TRBD1 | TRBJ1-2 | TRBV30 | once | CAWSETGAGYTF | TGTGCCTGGAGTGAGACAGGGGCTGGCTACACCTTC
NA | TRBJ1-5 | TRBV2 | few | CASGLGSNQPQHF | TGTGCCAGCGGTTTGGGTAGCAATCAGCCCCAGCATTTT
NA | TRBJ1-5 | TRBV5-6 | few | CASSLDRSNQPQHF | TGTGCCAGCAGCTTGGATCGCAGCAATCAGCCCCAGCATTTT
NA | TRBJ2-7 | TRBV29-1 | few | CSVGTTYEQYF | TGCAGCGTTGGGACTACCTACGAGCAGTACTTC
TRBD1 | TRBJ2-7 | TRBV29-1 | few | CSVEDRDSYEQYF | TGCAGCGTTGAGGACAGGGACTCCTACGAGCAGTACTTC
TRBD2 | TRBJ2-1 | TRBV9 | NA | CASSSGTTPQEQFF | TGTGCCAGCAGCTCCGGGACTACTCCACAGGAGCAGTTCTTC
NA | TRBJ2-6 | TRBV2 | NA | CASSGGTGGANVLTF | TGTGCCAGCAGTGGTGGGACTGGTGGGGCCAACGTCCTGACTTTC
TRBD1 | TRBJ2-7 | TRBV6-1 | NA | CATLGQSFYEQYF | TGTGCCACCTTGGGACAGAGTTTCTACGAGCAGTACTTC
TRBD2 | TRBJ2-7 | TRBV5-1 | few | CASSLARASGSHEQYF | TGCGCCAGCAGCTTGGCCCGGGCTAGCGGGAGCCACGAGCAGTACTTC
NA | TRBJ2-7 | TRBV18 | NA | CASSPKDISYEQYF | TGTGCCAGCTCACCAAAGGACATATCCTACGAGCAGTACTTC
NA | TRBJ2-1 | TRBV7-9 | NA | CASAYNEQFF | TGTGCCAGCGCGTACAATGAGCAGTTCTTC
NA | TRBJ2-7 | TRBV29-1 | few | CSVLLTVNSYEQYF | TGCAGCGTCCTGCTGACAGTAAACTCCTACGAGCAGTACTTC
NA | TRBJ2-1 | TRBV19 | NA | CASSMTAYNEQFF | TGTGCCAGTAGTATGACGGCCTACAATGAGCAGTTCTTC
NA | TRBJ2-3 | TRBV29-1 | NA | CSVPGTPLDTQYF | TGCAGCGTCCCCGGGACTCCTCTAGATACGCAGTATTTT
NA | TRBJ1-5 | TRBV28 | NA | CASSPGTGHQPQHF | TGTGCCAGCAGTCCAGGGACCGGACATCAGCCCCAGCATTTT
NA | TRBJ1-1 | TRBV11-1 | NA | CASSLVGSNTEAFF | TGTGCCAGCAGCTTAGTTGGTTCCAACACTGAAGCTTTCTTT
NA | TRBJ2-7 | TRBV4-1 | NA | CASSSRTASSYEQYF | TGCGCCAGCAGCTCGCGGACTGCCAGCTCCTACGAGCAGTACTTC
NA | TRBJ2-7 | TRBV30 | NA | CAWSIWAREQYF | TGTGCCTGGAGTATTTGGGCGAGGGAGCAGTACTTC
NA | TRBJ2-3 | TRBV15 | NA | CATANRDIPTDTQYF | TGTGCCACCGCGAACAGGGACATACCGACGGATACGCAGTATTTT
NA | TRBJ2-5 | TRBV6-1 | NA | CASSEWVHGQTQYF | TGTGCCAGCAGTGAATGGGTACACGGTCAGACCCAGTACTTC